This entry concerns a single T cell receptor (beta chain). This clonotype occurred a few times. Its specific antigen is unknown. It has no much larger one-base neighbor in the sample; base qualities were not kept. The sample comes from a study of T cells in Graves' hyperthyroidism and ophthalmopathy (dated by TCRdb to the late 2010s). General notes on the study: Peripheral blood samples were taken at initial diagnosis, before any treatment was given. To identify distinguishing TCR V-J signatures, a discovery cohort of about a hundred patients was used, comprising roughly 45 with Graves' ophthalmopathy and around 57 with stable Graves' hyperthyroidism. Prospective prediction of ophthalmopathy was tested in an independent validation cohort of approximately 18 hyperthyroidism patients and 15 to 17 patients who later progressed to ophthalmopathy. The 100 discovery patients were randomly divided into training and test sets at a 7:3 ratio. The study also compared thyroid tissue and blood T-cell repertoires from roughly six Graves' hyperthyroidism patients. After blood sampling, hyperthyroidism patients were treated with methimazole at a starting dose of 30 mg daily, and ophthalmopathy patients were treated with high-dose intravenous methylprednisolone. The paper describes TCR Vbeta CDR3 sequencing of about 140 peripheral blood samples, made up of around 41 ophthalmopathy patients, over 70 hyperthyroidism patients and 17 progressor patients. What the work shows at the level of the full study, not this receptor alone: A model built on a 13 V-J signature distinguished ophthalmopathy from stable hyperthyroidism, reaching over 85% sensitivity and approximately 81% specificity in cross-validation and 80%/75% in testing. Most expanded thyroid clonotypes (frequency above 0.001) were also detected in blood, suggesting blood repertoires may reflect thyroid immune responses. Sample size was not statistically predetermined, and blinding of investigators to group allocation was not performed. In validation, the model predicted progression to ophthalmopathy a median of about 6.5 months before onset, with over 60% sensitivity and nearly 75% specificity.

A patient counted as having stable Graves' hyperthyroidism if no progression to ophthalmopathy occurred over 18 months of follow-up. Hyperthyroidism patients were newly diagnosed, had a disease duration of under 2 months, and were aged 18 to 65 years. The study excluded patients with uncontrolled infections, other autoimmune diseases, pregnancy or lactation. Diagnoses were based on clinical symptoms, serum thyroxine and TRAb, thyroid ultrasound and orbital computed tomography. PBMCs were separated from over 9 ml of fresh peripheral blood using Ficoll-Paque density gradient centrifugation. Total RNA was extracted using Trizol reagent, and RNA quality was assessed on an Agilent 2100 Bioanalyzer. The CDR3 spans 16 residues, from the cysteine through the phenylalanine. The kept DNA is CDR3 alone, 48 bases in frame from the first base. V is shortened by 3 bases, J by 3 bases, and the region joining them spans 16 bases. The germline V gene gives CDR1 as MDHEN and CDR2 as SYDVKM.

TCR beta CDR3 regions were amplified from RNA transcripts. The first round of RT-PCR for the TCR CDR3 was performed with the HTBI primer set and the Qiagen OneStep RT-PCR kit. A second multiplex PCR round built the libraries, followed by size selection and purification. Libraries were sequenced paired-end with 100 bp reads on an Illumina HiSeq2000. The published analysis was carried out like this. Raw data were processed with SOAPnuke, discarding reads with adapters, uncalled bases, mean Phred below 15, or no exact constant-primer or identifier match. COPE v1.2.5 was used to merge the high-quality paired reads, and each unique nucleotide sequence was defined as a clonotype. Clonotypes were aligned to IMGT TRBV, TRBD and TRBJ reference segments using MiTCR v1.1. Analysis was restricted to V-J combinations with a frequency above 0.0001, which covered over 98% of repertoires. The TCS score was defined as the ratio of F50 (clonal expansion) to E x V (chaos), calculated using BLOSUM62-based TCRdist between CDR3 peptides within each V-J. Welch's t-statistics and random forest reduced 514 V-J features to roughly 13, which were used in a naive Bayes classifier (R e1071). Using fastp at Q25 and MiXCR, TCRdb reprocessed the public reads and kept productive beta chains. Each CDR3 protein appears once, grouped with its most common genes and DNA. The V and J calls reflect TCRdb's pipeline rather than the authors' work. Within this sample are a few hundred thousand distinct CDR3 sequences, with less than 20% of them counted one time only. Of the sample, about 7% falls within the top ten clones.

What was sequenced was blood. Here the chain combines TRBV28 and TRBJ2-3, with no confident D gene call. The sequence was collected from a woman between 25 and 40 years old with Graves' hyperthyroidism. This receptor has the CDR3 CASSLEIGAWTDTQYF. The DNA sequence reads TGTGCCAGCAGTTTGGAGATTGGAGCGTGGACAGATACGCAGTATTTT.